The 25 T cell receptor beta chains below were found in one sample sequenced in a study of blood T cell repertoires in COVID-19. TCRdb's table, derived via immunoSEQ multiplex PCR, lists solely in-frame clones and lacks some. The sample lists tens of thousands of clones, about nine tenths seen once, with less than 2% in the top ten. The source material was peripheral blood. The receptors come from a man aged 50 or older with active or convalescent COVID-19.

This chain joins TRBV5-1 and TRBJ2-7; D may be TRBD1 (6 bases). This CDR3 region has 13 residues. Trimming left V 0 bases short and J 5 bases short, with 9 bases between. Germline lookup yields CDR1 SGHRS and CDR2 YFSETQ. The CDR3 DNA follows: TGCGCCAGCAGCTTGGGGACAGCCAACGAGCAGTACTTC. As protein: CASSLGTANEQYF.

The chain links TRBV11-3 to TRBJ1-1; D gene ambiguous. The germline V gene encodes CDR1 SGHNT and CDR2 YENEEA. V dropped 0 bases and J dropped 2 bases, with 16 bases sitting between them. The CDR3 is 17 residues long. The DNA for the CDR3 is TGTGCCAGCAGCTTAGATCAAAGTAAGCACAGAAACACTGAAGCTTTCTTT. Translated: CASSLDQSKHRNTEAFF. Full variable domain (rest looked up from reference TRBV11-3 and TRBJ1-1): EAGVVQSPRYKIIEKKQPVAFWCNPISGHNTLYWYLQNLGQGPELLIRYENEEAVDDSQLPKDRFSAERLKGVDSTLKIQPAELGDSAVYLCASSLDQSKHRNTEAFFGQGTRLTVV.

The gene calls are TRBV5-4 and TRBJ2-5; 8 bases line up with TRBD1. The germline gives CDR1 SGHNT, CDR2 YYREEE (reference sequence). Unmatched junction bases numbered 15, after V lost 4 bases and J lost 7 bases. The CDR3 has 16 amino acids. CDR3 sequence reads: CASSINADRAAGTQYF. Here the CDR3 DNA reads TGTGCCAGCAGCATCAACGCGGACAGGGCTGCTGGGACCCAGTACTTC.

The chain employs TRBV11-2 and TRBJ2-1, with 11 bases identical to TRBD2. Germline lookup yields CDR1 SGHAT and CDR2 FQNNGV. The CDR3 sequence is 15 residues long. V trimming: 4 bases; J trimming: 3 bases; junction bases outside the gene matches: 2. The CDR3 region has the DNA TGTGCCAGCAGCTCGGGACTAGCGGTCTACAATGAGCAGTTCTTC. This sequence encodes CASSSGLAVYNEQFF.

This sequence joins TRBV9 and TRBJ2-5; D may be TRBD2 (6 bases). Germline values: CDR1 SGDLS, CDR2 YYNGEE. V lost 3 bases, J lost 0 bases, and 12 bases lay in between. This CDR3 is built from 15 residues. The CDR3 nucleotides read TGTGCCAGCAGCGGTAGCGGCCAGCACCAAGAGACCCAGTACTTC. Translated, it gives CASSGSGQHQETQYF.

The chain uses TRBV4-2 and TRBJ1-3, with no clear D. V lost 0 bases to trimming and J lost 0 bases, with 15 bases between them. Germline V gene lookup returns CDR1 LGHNA and CDR2 YNFKEQ. The CDR3 covers 18 residues. The CDR3 DNA reads TGTGCCAGCAGCCAAGATCTAGGCGGGCCGACCTCTGGAAACACCATATATTTT. Protein product: CASSQDLGGPTSGNTIYF.

The count of this clone is one. J is TRBJ2-2 and V is TRBV19; D gene ambiguous. This CDR3 has 14 residues. V lost 5 bases and J lost 1, with 8 bases in between. The V gene's germline CDR1 is LNHDA and CDR2 SQIVND (reference sequence). The CDR3 DNA reads as TGTGCCAGTAGTTCCTGGCTGAACACCGGGGAGCTGTTTTTT. As protein: CASSSWLNTGELFF.

The chain employs TRBV6-5 and TRBJ1-6; 7 bases fit TRBD1. Germline V gene lookup returns CDR1 MNHEY and CDR2 SVGAGI. J lost 8 bases, V lost 7 bases, and 8 bases had no gene match. This CDR3 has 14 amino acids. The CDR3 nucleotides are TGTGCCAGCACCAGAGACAGGGTGTATTCACCCCTCCACTTT. Translating gives CASTRDRVYSPLHF.

The genes are TRBV21-1 and TRBJ2-1; the listed D gene, TRBD2, was not tested against the DNA. TRBV21-1 is termed a pseudogene. CDR3 size: 18 residues. CDR3 DNA: TGTGCCAGCAGCAAAGTTGATAGCGGAAGCACAGCACACAATGAGCAGTTCTTC. Protein sequence: CASSKVDSGSTAHNEQFF.

The CDR3 DNA sequence: TGTGCCTGGGCCGACGGGACTATCCTAGATGAGCAGTTCTTC. Protein product: CAWADGTILDEQFF. This chain joins TRBV30 and TRBJ2-1; 7 nucleotides match TRBD2. V lost 5 bases to trimming and J lost 8 bases; unmatched junction nucleotides: 12. The CDR3 has 14 residues. Germline-derived CDR1 and CDR2 are GTSNPN and SVGIG (reference sequence).

This sequence joins TRBV12-5 and TRBJ2-7, with a tentative D call TRBD1 (6 bases). CDR1 is LGHNT, CDR2 FRNRAP, per germline. The V end lost 2 bases, the J end lost 9 bases, and 20 bases lay between the germline ends. CDR3 length: 15 residues. The CDR3 is CASGLNPEQGIGQYF. CDR3 in DNA: TGTGCTAGTGGTTTGAACCCGGAACAGGGAATCGGGCAGTACTTC.

The chain carries TRBV9 and TRBJ2-7, with 9 bases fitting TRBD2. The CDR3 sequence is 16 residues long. Germline trimming cut 4 bases from V and 6 bases from J; bases unmatched to any gene: 14. Germline V gene lookup returns CDR1 SGDLS and CDR2 YYNGEE. The CDR3 DNA reads TGTGCCAGCAGCCCCCGGGCTAGCGGGACACGCGGCGAGCAGTACTTC. Its translation is CASSPRASGTRGEQYF.

CDR3 amino acids: CASSLSGQGSEKLFF. The CDR3 nucleotides read TGTGCCAGCAGTTTATCGGGACAGGGGAGTGAAAAACTGTTTTTT. The J gene is TRBJ1-4, the V gene TRBV28; TRBD1 matches 10 bases. The CDR3 length is 15 residues. Germline V gene data show CDR1 as MDHEN and CDR2 as SYDVKM. V was clipped by 1 base and J by 7 bases; unmatched bases: 3.

The genes are TRBV28 and TRBJ2-2; 8 bases line up with TRBD1. The length of the CDR3 is 14 residues. The V and J ends lost 6 bases and 6 bases, in that order; junction bases with no gene match: 6. Germline V gene sequence: CDR1 MDHEN, CDR2 SYDVKM. DNA of the CDR3: TGTGCCAGCAGAGACCGCAGGGGGCCCGGGGAGCTGTTTTTT. Translating gives CASRDRRGPGELFF.

The V and J genes are TRBV5-1 and TRBJ2-7; 9 nucleotides align to TRBD2. V dropped 4 bases and J dropped 1; count of bases not matched to a gene: 9. The germline gives CDR1 SGHRS, CDR2 YFSETQ. The CDR3 extends over 16 amino acids. Here the CDR3 reads CASSAAGGRQSYEQYF. The CDR3 DNA is TGCGCCAGCAGCGCAGCGGGAGGCCGCCAGTCCTACGAGCAGTACTTC. Filled out from reference TRBV5-1 and TRBJ2-7, the complete variable domain reads KAGVTQTPRYLIKTRGQQVTLSCSPISGHRSVSWYQQTPGQGLQFLFEYFSETQRNKGNFPGRFSGRQFSNSRSEMNVSTLELGDSALYLCASSAAGGRQSYEQYFGPGTRLTVT.

J is TRBJ2-2 and V is TRBV5-4; 8 bases map to TRBD2. V dropped 3 bases and J dropped 2; count of bases not matched to a gene: 6. Germline lookup yields CDR1 SGHNT and CDR2 YYREEE (reference sequence). There are 16 residues in the CDR3. CDR3 region: CASSSTGGANTGELFF. DNA for the CDR3: TGTGCCAGCAGCTCCACGGGAGGGGCAAACACCGGGGAGCTGTTTTTT.

The chain combines TRBV18 with TRBJ2-2; D possibly corresponds to TRBD1 (5 bases). With 1 base removed from V and 0 bases from J, the gap between germline ends came to 6 bases. The CDR3 has 15 residues. The germline V gene has CDR1 KGHSH and CDR2 LQKENI. The CDR3 DNA reads as TGTGCCAGCTCACCACAGGGGCCGAACACCGGGGAGCTGTTTTTT. Its protein is CASSPQGPNTGELFF.

The chain has TRBV7-2 and TRBJ2-1, with 10 bases matching TRBD2. This CDR3 comprises 15 residues. V lost 6 bases to trimming and J lost 0 bases; unmatched junction nucleotides: 2. Germline values: CDR1 SGHTA, CDR2 FQGNSA. The CDR3 sequence is CASRLAGSSYNEQFF. The DNA for the CDR3 is TGTGCCAGCAGACTAGCGGGAAGCTCCTACAATGAGCAGTTCTTC.

The genes are TRBV28 and TRBJ1-2; 8 bases agree with TRBD1. J gave up 4 bases and V 4 bases, and 14 bases lay outside the gene matches. The germline V gene has CDR1 MDHEN and CDR2 SYDVKM. CDR3 length: 17 residues. The CDR3 here is CASSWGPWDRLSYGYTF. The CDR3 coding sequence is TGTGCCAGCAGTTGGGGGCCGTGGGACAGGTTGAGCTATGGCTACACCTTC.

The V gene is TRBV11-2, the J gene TRBJ1-6; D ambiguous. Germline CDR1 is SGHAT and CDR2 is FQNNGV. CDR3 length equals 14 residues. V was clipped by 5 bases and J by 8 bases, with 13 bases between them. The CDR3 reads CASSPATLDSPLHF. The CDR3 region has the DNA TGTGCCAGCAGCCCCGCTACCCTTGATTCACCCCTCCACTTT.

This clone has just a few counts. The rearrangement joins TRBV6-6 to TRBJ1-1, with no clear D. The CDR3 is made up of 13 amino acids. Germline V gives CDR1 MNHNY, CDR2 SVGAGI (reference sequence). Trimming shortened V by 6 bases and J by 8 bases, and 16 bases separated the two germline ends. The CDR3 nucleotides read TGTGCCAGCAGACCCCCGGGAAAACCCGAAGCTTTCTTT. Its protein is CASRPPGKPEAFF.

This sequence joins TRBV5-4 and TRBJ2-1; possible D gene TRBD1, 6 bases. The CDR3 is 16 residues long. V was shortened by 0 bases and J by 4 bases, with 14 bases between the two germline ends. The V gene's germline CDR1 is SGHNT and CDR2 YYREEE (reference sequence). CDR3 nucleotide sequence: TGTGCCAGCAGCTTGGTGCAGGGGTTCGGGTACAATGAGCAGTTCTTC. Its translation is CASSLVQGFGYNEQFF.

V gene TRBV4-2 combines with J gene TRBJ1-3; TRBD1 is a possible D gene (5 bases). The CDR3 contains 16 residues. V lost 3 bases and J lost 0, with 12 bases in between. CDR1 is LGHNA, CDR2 YNFKEQ, per germline. The CDR3 protein is CASSQGGSGSGNTIYF. CDR3 bases: TGTGCCAGCAGCCAGGGGGGGTCTGGCTCTGGAAACACCATATATTTT.

The chain combines TRBV5-1 with TRBJ2-1; TRBD2 aligns across 7 bases. Germline trimming cut 4 bases from V and 6 bases from J; bases unmatched to any gene: 10. CDR1 SGHRS and CDR2 YFSETQ come from the germline V gene. CDR3 length: 15 amino acids. The CDR3 DNA follows: TGCGCCAGCAGCCTTGGACTAGTAGATGGCAATGAGCAGTTCTTC. This codes for CASSLGLVDGNEQFF.

This chain uses TRBV11-2 with TRBJ2-7; 10 bases align to TRBD2. The CDR3 sequence is 16 residues long. Germline V CDR1 and CDR2: SGHAT, FQNNGV. The trim removed 2 bases at V and 3 bases at J, leaving 7 bases unmatched. The CDR3 DNA reads as TGTGCCAGCAGCTTATTAGCGGGAGGCCATATCTACGAGCAGTACTTC. Translation gives CASSLLAGGHIYEQYF.